This T cell receptor beta chain was observed in a study of T cell responses to AZD1222 COVID-19 vaccine. This CDR3 comprises 14 residues. V dropped 5 bases and J dropped 1 base, with 9 bases sitting between them. CDR1 and CDR2 from the germline V gene are MNHEY and SVGAGI. Some clones are missing from TCRdb's copy, which holds only in-frame ones; the method was immunoSEQ multiplex PCR. Here the sample spans 90,000 to 110,000 clones, 88% being singletons. This material consisted of peripheral blood, taken on day 0 of AZD1222 vaccination. The clonotype was recovered from an adult in good health. The genes are TRBV6-5 and TRBJ1-5; perhaps TRBD1 as D (6 bases). The CDR3 sequence: CASSTQGSNQPQHF. The CDR3 coding sequence is TGTGCCAGCAGTACTCAGGGGAGCAATCAGCCCCAGCATTTT.